These 20 T cell receptor beta chains originate from one sample sequenced in a study of T-cell reconstitution after alpha-beta-depleted transplantation in children. It was with unique molecular identifiers that the TCRbeta library was prepared. TCRdb reprocessed the PCR reads with MiXCR, giving one entry per CDR3 protein. The sample shows around 580,000 distinct CDR3 sequences, roughly a quarter of them seen only once. Sequences were derived from PBMCs, sampled before TCRalphabeta/CD19-depleted stem cell transplant. These receptors were obtained from a boy in the first two years of life with Wiskott-Aldrich syndrome, due to receive a stem cell transplant.

The chain couples TRBV27 to TRBJ2-2; 8 bases match TRBD1. V lost 2 bases, J lost 4 bases, and 6 bases stayed unmatched. Germline CDR1 MNHEY, CDR2 SMNVEV (reference sequence). This CDR3 comprises 16 residues. This chain's CDR3 is CASSLHGDRGTGELFF. In DNA form, the CDR3 reads TGTGCCAGCAGTTTACATGGAGACAGGGGCACCGGGGAGCTGTTTTTT.

The chain combines TRBV18 with TRBJ2-1; TRBD2 matches 11 bases. Trimming removed 6 bases from V and 2 bases from J; junction bases left unmatched: 3. This CDR3 comprises 15 residues. Germline V gene lookup returns CDR1 KGHSH and CDR2 LQKENI. CDR3 loop: CASSFSGGAYNEQFF. The CDR3 DNA reads as TGTGCCAGCTCTTTTAGCGGGGGGGCCTACAATGAGCAGTTCTTC.

The chain uses TRBV5-1 and TRBJ1-2, with 7 bases lining up with TRBD1. Germline lookup yields CDR1 SGHRS and CDR2 YFSETQ. This CDR3 is 14 amino acids long. V gave up 0 bases and J gave up 12 bases; unmatched junction bases: 11. The CDR3 nucleotides read TGCGCCAGCAGCTTGGCCGGGACAGAGGATAGGAACACCTTC. Its protein is CASSLAGTEDRNTF.

This clonotype was seen only a few times. The gene calls are TRBV3-1 and TRBJ2-5, with D uncertain. The CDR3 covers 12 residues. Germline V gene sequence: CDR1 LGHDT, CDR2 YNNKEL (reference sequence). With 0 bases removed from V and 6 bases from J, the gap between germline ends came to 5 bases. CDR3 coding DNA: TGTGCCAGCAGCCAAGATTTACAGACCCAGTACTTC. Residues: CASSQDLQTQYF.

This clonotype turned up a few times. The chain is built from TRBV10-3 and TRBJ2-7; TRBD2 agrees at 11 bases. Germline CDR1 ENHRY, CDR2 SYGVKD. V shed 3 bases and J 4 bases; nucleotides not matched to a gene: 5. CDR3 length equals 15 residues. The CDR3 here is CAISDRLAGRYEQYF. Written as DNA, the CDR3 is TGTGCCATCAGTGACCGACTAGCGGGGCGATACGAGCAGTACTTC.

The sample holds a few counts of this clonotype. J is TRBJ2-2 and V is TRBV12-3 or TRBV12-4; 9 nucleotides match TRBD1. The CDR3 loop spans 16 amino acids. V was clipped by 5 bases and J by 3 bases; unmatched bases: 7. The DNA of the CDR3 is TGTGCCAGCAGTCCCTGGACAGGGGATGACACCGGGGAGCTGTTTTTT. Its protein product is CASSPWTGDDTGELFF.

This rearrangement joins TRBV29-1 to TRBJ2-1; 7 bases are shared with TRBD2. After removal of 1 base from V and 4 bases from J, the junction contained 7 bases not matched to a gene. The CDR3 has 15 amino acids. The germline CDR1 and CDR2 sequences are SQVTM and ANQGSEA. The CDR3 here is CSVEGGSSRYNEQFF. The DNA of the CDR3 is TGCAGCGTTGAAGGCGGGAGCAGCAGATACAATGAGCAGTTCTTC.

This clonotype was seen many times. The rearrangement joins TRBV10-3 to TRBJ2-7; D is undetermined. V was pared by 2 bases and J by 3 bases, with 2 bases between. The CDR3 runs 11 residues. Per the germline V gene, CDR1 is ENHRY and CDR2 is SYGVKD. Written as DNA, the CDR3 is TGTGCCATCAGTGAGAACTACGAGCAGTACTTC. Protein product: CAISENYEQYF.

The sample holds a few counts of this clonotype. The chain couples TRBV10-3 to TRBJ1-5; D uncertain. The germline V gene encodes CDR1 ENHRY and CDR2 SYGVKD. Trimming stripped 4 bases from V and 0 bases from J, with 7 bases between. CDR3 length: 14 amino acids. The CDR3 sequence is CAISVADSNQPQHF. The CDR3 nucleotides read TGTGCCATCAGTGTGGCGGATAGCAATCAGCCCCAGCATTTT.

The rearrangement joins TRBV11-1 to TRBJ2-6, with TRBD1 identical over 9 bases. The CDR3 extends over 18 amino acids. Germline CDR1 is SGHAT and CDR2 is FQDESV (reference sequence). With 5 bases clipped from V and 0 bases from J, the junction kept 8 bases outside the gene matches. Here the CDR3 DNA reads TGTGCCAGCAGCCCCGGGACAGGGACAAGCTCTGGGGCCAACGTCCTGACTTTC. This sequence encodes CASSPGTGTSSGANVLTF.

The sample holds a few counts of this clonotype. The chain uses TRBV3-1 and TRBJ2-1, with 10 bases aligning to TRBD2. CDR3 length equals 16 residues. The V gene's germline CDR1 is LGHDT and CDR2 YNNKEL (reference sequence). V lost 0 bases to trimming and J lost 5 bases; unmatched junction nucleotides: 4. Here the CDR3 DNA reads TGTGCCAGCAGCCAAGATCCACTAGCGGGGAACAATGAGCAGTTCTTC. Protein product: CASSQDPLAGNNEQFF.

V and J are TRBV20-1 and TRBJ2-7; unclear D gene. This CDR3 is built from 12 residues. Trimming left V 3 bases short and J 0 bases short, with 6 bases between. Germline V CDR1 and CDR2: DFQATT, SNEGSKA (reference sequence). CDR3 in amino acids: CSASENSYEQYF. DNA of the CDR3: TGCAGTGCTAGCGAGAACTCCTACGAGCAGTACTTC.

The rearrangement links TRBV7-9 to TRBJ1-1; D is ambiguous. CDR3 length: 14 amino acids. Germline V gene lookup returns CDR1 SEHNR and CDR2 FQNEAQ (reference sequence). V dropped 3 bases and J dropped 0 bases, with 8 bases sitting between them. The CDR3 DNA reads as TGTGCCAGCAGCTTTCTCTTAATGAACACTGAAGCTTTCTTT. It is translated as CASSFLLMNTEAFF.

This clonotype was seen more than once but under ten times. This chain uses TRBV20-1 with TRBJ2-3, with 11 bases matching TRBD2. The trim removed 6 bases at V and 0 bases at J, leaving 5 bases unmatched. Looked up from germline, CDR1 is DFQATT and CDR2 is SNEGSKA (reference sequence). The CDR3 is made up of 15 amino acids. CDR3: CSAPPSGRSTDTQYF. CDR3 DNA: TGCAGTGCCCCCCCTAGCGGGAGGAGCACAGATACGCAGTATTTT.

V gene TRBV2 combines with J gene TRBJ2-7; 7 nucleotides line up with TRBD2. This CDR3 has 15 amino acids. The V gene end was trimmed by 2 bases and the J gene end by 3 bases; junction bases not matched to a gene: 7. CDR1 and CDR2 (germline): SNHLY, FYNNEI. CDR3 amino acids: CASSESLAGVYEQYF. DNA of the CDR3: TGTGCCAGCAGTGAATCTCTGGCGGGGGTCTACGAGCAGTACTTC.

This rearrangement joins TRBV20-1 to TRBJ2-3; TRBD2 might be the D (5 bases). The V gene's germline CDR1 is DFQATT and CDR2 SNEGSKA (reference sequence). CDR3 length: 14 residues. Trimming cost V 7 bases and J 0 bases, with 14 bases left between them. CDR3 DNA sequence: TGCAGTGTCATAGGGCGGGTTAGCACAGATACGCAGTATTTT. Translation gives CSVIGRVSTDTQYF.

This chain uses TRBV18 with TRBJ2-1; TRBD2 might be the D (5 bases). Per the germline V gene, CDR1 is KGHSH and CDR2 is LQKENI. V was clipped by 0 bases and J by 2 bases, with 11 bases between them. The CDR3 contains 16 residues. The DNA of the CDR3 is TGTGCCAGCTCACCACCGTGGGAGATGCCCTACAATGAGCAGTTCTTC. This translates into CASSPPWEMPYNEQFF.

This clonotype occurred a few times. The CDR3 DNA sequence: TGCGCCAGCAGCTTGGTCCAGCGGGGAGATACGCAGTATTTT. Amino acid sequence: CASSLVQRGDTQYF. The V gene is TRBV5-1, the J gene TRBJ2-3; 7 positions agree with TRBD2. The trim removed 0 bases at V and 5 bases at J, leaving 3 bases unmatched. Germline CDR1 is SGHRS and CDR2 is YFSETQ. This CDR3 region has 14 residues.

This clonotype turned up a few times. This sequence joins TRBV3-1 and TRBJ2-1; D gene uncertain. Germline V CDR1 and CDR2: LGHDT, YNNKEL (reference sequence). This CDR3 spans 15 amino acids. V lost 4 bases, J lost 8 bases, and 18 bases lay in between. The CDR3 DNA sequence: TGTGCCAGCAGCCCTCAGTTGCAGCGCGGCGATGAGCAGTTCTTC. Its translation: CASSPQLQRGDEQFF.

The J gene is TRBJ2-5, the V gene TRBV4-1, with D unclear. The CDR3 is 15 residues long. Germline loops: CDR1 MGHRA, CDR2 YSYEKL. Trimming stripped 1 base from V and 5 bases from J, with 14 bases between. CDR3 in DNA: TGCGCCAGCAGCCAAGTGATTACTCGTGCGGAGACCCAGTACTTC. This translates into CASSQVITRAETQYF.